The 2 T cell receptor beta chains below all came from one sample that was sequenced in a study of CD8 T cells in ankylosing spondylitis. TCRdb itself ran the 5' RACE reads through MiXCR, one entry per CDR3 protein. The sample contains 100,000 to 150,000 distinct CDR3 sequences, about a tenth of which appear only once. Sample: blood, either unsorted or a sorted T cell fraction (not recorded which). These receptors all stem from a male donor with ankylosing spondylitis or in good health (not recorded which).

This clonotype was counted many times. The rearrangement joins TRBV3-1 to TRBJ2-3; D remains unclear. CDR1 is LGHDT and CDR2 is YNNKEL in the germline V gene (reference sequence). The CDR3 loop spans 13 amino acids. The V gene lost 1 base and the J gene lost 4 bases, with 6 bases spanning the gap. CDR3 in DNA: TGTGCCAGCAGCCAAGCTACATCAGATACGCAGTATTTT. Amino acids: CASSQATSDTQYF.

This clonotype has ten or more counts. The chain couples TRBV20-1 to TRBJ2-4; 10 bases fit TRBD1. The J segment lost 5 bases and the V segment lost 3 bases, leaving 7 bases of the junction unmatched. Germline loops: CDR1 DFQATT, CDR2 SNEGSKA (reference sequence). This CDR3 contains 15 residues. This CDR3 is CSARREGTGENIQYF. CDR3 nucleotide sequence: TGCAGTGCTAGGAGGGAGGGGACAGGGGAAAACATTCAGTACTTC.